Listed here are 32 T cell receptor beta chains from one sample, sequenced in a study of blood T cell repertoires in COVID-19. Sequencing was performed with immunoSEQ multiplex PCR; in TCRdb, only in-frame clones are kept and a portion is missing. The sample has about 210,000 clones, around 82% seen once. The sequenced material came from peripheral blood. The origin of the receptors is a woman between 65 and 79 years old with acute or convalescent COVID-19.

The rearrangement links TRBV9 to TRBJ2-3; 7 bases line up with TRBD2. V shed 0 bases and J 6 bases; nucleotides not matched to a gene: 10. Germline V lookup: CDR1 SGDLS, CDR2 YYNGEE. The CDR3 runs 16 residues. The CDR3 loop is CASSVEGIAGMDTQYF. In DNA form, the CDR3 reads TGTGCCAGCAGCGTAGAGGGAATAGCGGGCATGGATACGCAGTATTTT.

This sequence joins TRBV6-5 and TRBJ1-1; D remains ambiguous. The germline CDR1 and CDR2 sequences are MNHEY and SVGAGI. V was trimmed by 0 bases and J by 11 bases, leaving 22 bases between them. The CDR3 spans 16 residues. CDR3 sequence (DNA): TGTGCCAGCAGTTACTCATCGAATCTGGCCCACAGTGGGGCTTTCTTT. Encoded protein: CASSYSSNLAHSGAFF.

CDR3 sequence (DNA): TGTGCCAGCAGCCTGTCGTACAGCCCCCAGCATTTT. Its protein is CASSLSYSPQHF. V gene TRBV7-2 combines with J gene TRBJ1-5; D call uncertain. The CDR3 is made up of 12 amino acids. Deletions cut 5 bases from V and 10 bases from J, with 12 bases between. Germline CDR1 reads SGHTA; CDR2 reads FQGNSA.

In its sample, this clone was seen a few times. The chain is built from TRBV4-1 and TRBJ2-7, with a weak D call TRBD1 (6 bases). From germline, CDR1 is MGHRA and CDR2 YSYEKL. The V and J ends lost 4 bases and 2 bases respectively, with 12 bases between them. The CDR3 contains 14 residues. This CDR3 is CASSPTGSPYEQYF. DNA for the CDR3: TGCGCCAGCAGCCCCACAGGGTCCCCCTACGAGCAGTACTTC.

The rearrangement uses TRBV13 and TRBJ1-1, with D perhaps TRBD1 (5 bases). Trimming took off 5 bases at V and 1 base at J, with 14 bases between the two ends. Germline V gene data show CDR1 as PRHDT and CDR2 as FYEKMQ (reference sequence). There are 15 residues in the CDR3. DNA of the CDR3: TGTGCCAGCAGCCCATCCCAGGGTAGGAACACTGAAGCTTTCTTT. Protein: CASSPSQGRNTEAFF.

The chain carries TRBV3-1 (or the pseudogene TRBV3-2) and TRBJ2-3; 9 nucleotides agree with TRBD2. The CDR3 is made up of 18 amino acids. The junction had 9 bases not matched to a gene; V was cut back by 0 bases and J by 2 bases. Germline CDR1 is LGHDT and CDR2 is YNNKEL (reference sequence). The CDR3 is CASSQDGSGGFYTDTQYF. CDR3 in DNA: TGTGCCAGCAGCCAAGATGGTAGCGGGGGATTCTACACAGATACGCAGTATTTT.

The chain is built from TRBV10-3 and TRBJ1-1; 7 bases agree with TRBD1. CDR1 is ENHRY and CDR2 is SYGVKD in the germline V gene. This CDR3 is 18 amino acids long. V shed 1 base and J 1 base; nucleotides not matched to a gene: 12. The CDR3 DNA reads TGTGCCATCAGTGAGTTAAGTGGTCTCTACAGGGGGAACACTGAAGCTTTCTTT. Encoded protein: CAISELSGLYRGNTEAFF.

This clone was seen just once. The rearrangement joins TRBV2 to TRBJ2-7; weak D call: TRBD1 (5 bases). CDR1 and CDR2 (germline): SNHLY, FYNNEI. V lost 6 bases and J 2 bases, leaving 8 bases between the germline ends. The CDR3 consists of 12 residues. The CDR3, as DNA: TGTGCCAGCAGGGGGCAGACCTACGAGCAGTACTTC. Its translation: CASRGQTYEQYF.

The V call is TRBV5-1, the J call TRBJ1-1; D not certain. Germline V lookup: CDR1 SGHRS, CDR2 YFSETQ. V dropped 5 bases and J dropped 2 bases, with 10 bases sitting between them. The CDR3 has 13 amino acids. The CDR3: CASSLEGNTEAFF. CDR3 nucleotide sequence: TGCGCCAGCAGTTTAGAGGGCAACACTGAAGCTTTCTTT.

The chain links TRBV7-2 to TRBJ1-3; no firm D call. CDR3 length: 16 residues. In germline, CDR1 is SGHTA, CDR2 FQGNSA. The V end was cut by 0 bases, the J end by 0 bases, with 9 bases between. The CDR3: CASSLAGPSSGNTIYF. The CDR3 region has the DNA TGTGCCAGCAGCTTAGCGGGCCCAAGCTCTGGAAACACCATATATTTT.

This clone was seen more than once but under ten times. The J gene is TRBJ2-1, the V gene TRBV11-2; tentatively, D is TRBD2 (6 bases). The V end was cut by 5 bases, the J end by 6 bases, with 11 bases between. This CDR3 contains 13 residues. Germline CDR1 SGHAT, CDR2 FQNNGV. CDR3 in amino acids: CASSMGLRNEQFF. CDR3 coding DNA: TGTGCCAGCAGCATGGGACTCCGCAATGAGCAGTTCTTC.

The chain carries TRBV6-5 and TRBJ1-6, with D possibly being TRBD1 (5 bases). Between the trimmed V and J ends, which lost 7 bases and 9 bases, there was a span of 16 bases. CDR3 size: 14 residues. The germline gives CDR1 MNHEY, CDR2 SVGAGI. The CDR3 loop is CASNPGVDSSPLHF. Written as DNA, the CDR3 is TGTGCCAGCAATCCGGGGGTGGATTCTTCACCCCTCCACTTT.

V is TRBV7-6 and J is TRBJ2-3; unclear D gene. The V gene lost 5 bases and the J gene lost 6 bases, with 21 bases spanning the gap. CDR3 size: 16 residues. Germline CDR1 and CDR2: SGHVS and FNYEAQ. The chain's CDR3 is CASSLSPRPAGDTQYF. For the CDR3, the DNA is TGTGCCAGCAGCCTATCCCCGCGACCGGCCGGGGATACGCAGTATTTT.

The V gene is TRBV10-2, the J gene TRBJ2-6; 11 bases agree with TRBD1. Germline V gives CDR1 WSHSY, CDR2 SAAADI. The CDR3 length is 15 residues. V was pared by 10 bases and J by 0 bases, with 2 bases of the junction left unmatched. The CDR3: CATGQGASGANVLTF. CDR3 DNA: TGCGCCACAGGACAGGGGGCCTCTGGGGCCAACGTCCTGACTTTC.

V is TRBV6-6 and J is TRBJ1-5; D perhaps matches TRBD1 (6 bases). Trimming cost V 6 bases and J 4 bases, with 19 bases left between them. This CDR3 is 16 amino acids long. Germline CDR1 is MNHNY and CDR2 is SVGAGI (reference sequence). CDR3 sequence reads: CASRATGTKENQPQHF. In DNA form, the CDR3 reads TGTGCCAGCAGGGCCACCGGGACAAAGGAGAATCAGCCCCAGCATTTT.

The chain's CDR3 is CASGLAQGLAGELFF. DNA of the CDR3: TGTGCTAGTGGTTTGGCCCAGGGTCTGGCCGGGGAGCTGTTTTTT. This sequence joins TRBV12-5 and TRBJ2-2, with D maybe TRBD1 (5 bases). The length of the CDR3 is 15 residues. Germline CDR1 LGHNT, CDR2 FRNRAP. Trimming took 1 base from V and 6 from J, leaving 12 bases between them.

The chain recombines TRBV9 with TRBJ2-3; 9 bases align to TRBD2. The CDR3 is made up of 15 amino acids. The J segment lost 4 bases and the V segment lost 3 bases, leaving 6 bases of the junction unmatched. Germline V CDR1 and CDR2: SGDLS, YYNGEE. The CDR3 loop reads CASSGSGGIADTQYF. In DNA form, the CDR3 reads TGTGCCAGCAGCGGAAGCGGGGGGATCGCAGATACGCAGTATTTT.

In its sample, this clone was seen once. The rearrangement uses TRBV29-1 and TRBJ2-5; the D gene is possibly TRBD1 (5 bases). The CDR3 loop spans 13 amino acids. Germline CDR1 SQVTM, CDR2 ANQGSEA. Deletions cut 4 bases from V and 3 bases from J, with 12 bases between. The CDR3 protein is CSVGLRQKETQYF. The CDR3 DNA is TGCAGCGTTGGGCTGAGACAGAAAGAGACCCAGTACTTC.

This sequence joins TRBV6-6 and TRBJ2-5; D possibly corresponds to TRBD2 (5 bases). The CDR3 contains 13 residues. In germline, CDR1 is MNHNY, CDR2 SVGAGI (reference sequence). Trimming pared 7 bases from V and 2 bases from J, leaving 11 bases between. CDR3 DNA: TGTGCCAGCAAACCCACGGGGCAAGAGACCCAGTACTTC. The encoded protein is CASKPTGQETQYF.

This chain connects TRBV18 to TRBJ2-1, with D possibly TRBD1 on 6 matching bases. The CDR3 is 16 amino acids. CDR1 and CDR2 (germline): KGHSH, LQKENI. V shed 0 bases and J shed 1 base, with 10 bases lying between them. In nucleotides, the CDR3 is TGTGCCAGCTCACCACCGAACCAGGGGTCCTACAATGAGCAGTTCTTC. Protein sequence: CASSPPNQGSYNEQFF.

V is TRBV6-6 and J is TRBJ1-2; no reliable D call. This CDR3 has 10 amino acids. The germline CDR1 and CDR2 sequences are MNHNY and SVGAGI (reference sequence). V lost 5 bases, J lost 8 bases, and 6 bases lay in between. The CDR3 bases are TGTGCCAGCAGTCAGGAGGGCTACACCTTC. Amino acid sequence: CASSQEGYTF.

The CDR3 region is CASSLGIHTNTEAFF. The CDR3 coding sequence is TGTGCCAGCAGCTTAGGTATACATACGAACACTGAAGCTTTCTTT. The chain joins TRBV7-2 to TRBJ1-1; D remains unclear. The CDR3 contains 15 residues. CDR1 and CDR2 from the germline V gene are SGHTA and FQGNSA. V lost 1 base, J lost 1 base, and 10 bases lay in between. The variable domain in full, completed from reference TRBV7-2 and TRBJ1-1, reads GAGVSQSPSNKVTEKGKDVELRCDPISGHTALYWYRQSLGQGLEFLIYFQGNSAPDKSGLPSDRFSAERTGGSVSTLTIQRTQQEDSAVYLCASSLGIHTNTEAFFGQGTRLTVV.

As to this clone: The sample holds other DNA sequences that translate to the same CDR3. The chain's CDR3 is CASSEQGTGELFF. The CDR3, as DNA: TGTGCCAGCAGTGAACAGGGGACCGGGGAGCTGTTTTTT. This chain uses TRBV6-1 with TRBJ2-2, with D tentatively TRBD1 (6 bases). V was pared by 2 bases and J by 5 bases, with 6 bases between. The V gene's germline CDR1 is MNHNS and CDR2 SASEGT. This CDR3 contains 13 residues.

This clone came up a few times. The chain couples TRBV5-4 to TRBJ2-1; 13 positions match TRBD2. The CDR3 extends over 16 amino acids. CDR1 SGHNT and CDR2 YYREEE come from the germline V gene (reference sequence). V shed 0 bases and J 10 bases; nucleotides not matched to a gene: 7. CDR3 sequence (DNA): TGTGCCAGCAGCTTGGCCCCACTAGCGGGGGGGCGGGAGCAGTTCTTC. This sequence encodes CASSLAPLAGGREQFF.

The chain combines TRBV9 with TRBJ2-7; 9 bases align to TRBD1. The CDR3 has 15 amino acids. With V trimmed by 4 bases and J by 6 bases, 11 bases remained unmatched. The germline V gene has CDR1 SGDLS and CDR2 YYNGEE. CDR3 bases: TGTGCCAGCAGCCCCCTTGGGACAGGGATTGGCGAGCAGTACTTC. This translates into CASSPLGTGIGEQYF.

The chain joins TRBV19 to TRBJ2-3; D remains unclear. The CDR3 runs 11 residues. The germline V gene encodes CDR1 LNHDA and CDR2 SQIVND (reference sequence). Trimming removed 10 bases at V and 6 bases at J, with 11 bases between. CDR3 protein: CATGLGDTQYF. The CDR3 bases are TGTGCCACTGGTCTGGGCGATACGCAGTATTTT.

The genes are TRBV11-2 and TRBJ1-2; no reliable D call. Germline V gene lookup returns CDR1 SGHAT and CDR2 FQNNGV. Trimming took off 1 base at V and 2 bases at J, with 8 bases between the two ends. The CDR3 is 14 residues long. The CDR3 is CASSLAIQNYGYTF. CDR3 DNA sequence: TGTGCCAGCAGCTTAGCTATACAGAACTATGGCTACACCTTC. The entire variable domain, with the rest obtained from reference TRBV11-2 and TRBJ1-2, is as follows: EAGVAQSPRYKIIEKRQSVAFWCNPISGHATLYWYQQILGQGPKLLIQFQNNGVVDDSQLPKDRFSAERLKGVDSTLKIQPAKLEDSAVYLCASSLAIQNYGYTFGSGTRLTVV.

This clone turned up a few times. The CDR3 DNA sequence: TGTGCCGGGGGCCGGTCTGGCAATCAGCCCCAGCATTTT. It codes for CAGGRSGNQPQHF. V gene TRBV19 combines with J gene TRBJ1-5; a weak D match, TRBD1 (6 bases). CDR3 length: 13 residues. The germline gives CDR1 LNHDA, CDR2 SQIVND (reference sequence). The V end lost 11 bases, the J end lost 2 bases, and 13 bases lay between the germline ends. Looking up the rest from reference TRBV19 and TRBJ1-5 gives the full variable domain: DGGITQSPKYLFRKEGQNVTLSCEQNLNHDAMYWYRQDPGQGLRLIYYSQIVNDFQKGDIAEGYSVSREKKESFPLTVTSAQKNPTAFYLCAGGRSGNQPQHFGDGTRLSIL.

V gene TRBV7-2 combines with J gene TRBJ1-4; TRBD1 matches at 7 bases. V shed 1 base and J 7 bases; nucleotides not matched to a gene: 6. CDR3 size: 15 residues. Germline V gene lookup returns CDR1 SGHTA and CDR2 FQGNSA. The CDR3 reads CASSLGQGSGEKLFF. CDR3 DNA sequence: TGTGCCAGCAGCTTAGGACAGGGATCAGGTGAAAAACTGTTTTTT. The full variable domain, completed using reference TRBV7-2 and TRBJ1-4, is GAGVSQSPSNKVTEKGKDVELRCDPISGHTALYWYRQSLGQGLEFLIYFQGNSAPDKSGLPSDRFSAERTGGSVSTLTIQRTQQEDSAVYLCASSLGQGSGEKLFFGSGTQLSVL.

V gene TRBV10-3 combines with J gene TRBJ2-7; 10 nucleotides match TRBD1. V dropped 10 bases and J dropped 4; count of bases not matched to a gene: 4. This CDR3 has 12 amino acids. CDR1 is ENHRY and CDR2 is SYGVKD in the germline V gene. CDR3 sequence (DNA): TGTGCCAGGTGGGACAGGGGTTACGAGCAGTACGTC. Amino acid sequence: CARWDRGYEQYV.

The V and J genes are TRBV24-1 and TRBJ2-5; possible D gene TRBD2, 5 bases. This CDR3 comprises 14 residues. Trimming stripped 7 bases from V and 9 bases from J, with 20 bases between. The germline V gene encodes CDR1 KGHDR and CDR2 SFDVKD. CDR3 loop: CATSVKERSSAQYF. CDR3 sequence (DNA): TGTGCCACCAGCGTCAAAGAGCGGTCGAGTGCCCAGTACTTC.

The chain employs TRBV9 and TRBJ2-2; a weak D match, TRBD2 (6 bases). This CDR3 is 15 amino acids long. CDR1 and CDR2 (germline): SGDLS, YYNGEE. Trimming shortened V by 4 bases and J by 5 bases, and 15 bases separated the two germline ends. CDR3 bases: TGTGCCAGCAGCCAGGAGGGTACAAGGACCGGGGAGCTGTTTTTT. It specifies CASSQEGTRTGELFF.